This T cell receptor beta chain was observed in a study of sequential checkpoint blockade in melanoma. Study details: Arm A got nivolumab then ipilimumab; arm B the reverse, 1:1.

Assay used: immunoSEQ multiplex PCR; TCRdb lists only in-frame clones, some missing. The sample yields 18,000 or so clones, 72% seen once. Treatment here: randomized to nivolumab then ipilimumab (arm A) or the reverse (arm B). None of the patients previously received DNA-damaging chemotherapy. Live CD3+CD8+ CD19− CD56− cells were sorted from PBMCs. The CDR3 spans 18 residues. CDR1 is SGDLS, CDR2 YYNGEE, per germline. V lost 5 bases and J 5 bases, leaving 25 bases between the germline ends. The input for sequencing was CD8+ T cells sorted from blood (inferred from file names), taken from a patient given nivolumab and ipilimumab in sequence. The TCR comes from a human donor with melanoma. The chain carries TRBV9 and TRBJ2-2; D perhaps matches TRBD1 (8 bases). CDR3 amino acids: CASSRRPQRDRTTGELFF. CDR3 DNA sequence: TGTGCCAGCAGTAGGCGGCCACAGCGGGACAGGACTACCGGGGAGCTGTTTTTT.